The T cell receptor beta chain described here comes from a study of cytomegalovirus exposure and HLA in healthy donors. Study outcomes and limitations: Upon later analysis, TCR association rates were observed to vary by HLA locus, being highest for DRB1 and lowest for HLA-C. For most subjects, TCR beta sequences were reported to predict HLA-A and HLA-B alleles with accuracy. Productive status was seen about 90% or about 30% of the time for most TCR beta V segments in an earlier analysis.

On this clone itself: The antigen remains unidentified.

The PCR ran on 60 Vbeta and 13 Jbeta primers. Sequenced by immunoSEQ multiplex PCR; TCRdb stores in-frame clones only, minus some. The table shows some 100,000 clones, with roughly 74% occurring only once. V lost 7 bases to trimming and J lost 4 bases, with 13 bases between them. Germline values: CDR1 SQVTM, CDR2 ANQGSEA. The CDR3 covers 13 residues. The clonotype comes from a woman aged 70-85 years in good health and CMV-seropositive. The sequencing input was PBMCs. The chain employs TRBV29-1 and TRBJ2-2, with D maybe TRBD1 (5 bases). The CDR3 bases are TGCAGCGGCCTTCAGGGTACCACCGGGGAGCTGTTTTTT. It translates to CSGLQGTTGELFF.